This section outlines one TCR beta chain sequence together with its context. The data originate from a study of blood T cell repertoires in COVID-19. Study as a whole: Material from acute and convalescent COVID-19 was sourced from the United States, Italy and Spain. Nucleic acid was either cDNA or gDNA, and it came from T cells, B-cell-depleted T cells, or PBMCs.

Germline assignment: CDR1 SGHAT and CDR2 FQNNGV. This CDR3 region has 17 residues. V lost 5 bases and J lost 4; bases outside the gene matches: 7. Authors' data handling: Quantification of nucleated cells was approximated via reference gene primer amplification. TCRdb's table, derived via immunoSEQ multiplex PCR, lists solely in-frame clones and lacks some. From that table come the V and J calls and clone size; the DNA was used to work out D and trimming. In the table there are around 28,000 clones, roughly 85% of which are singletons. It was during active infection that Seattle patients were enrolled and then longitudinally followed.

The sequence was obtained from a woman older than 75 with COVID-19, enrolled during active disease. The rearrangement links TRBV11-2 to TRBJ2-6; TRBD1 matches at 11 bases. Sequencing used peripheral blood. CDR3 bases: TGTGCCAGCAGCGCCGGACAGGGGGCAAGCGGGGCCAACGTCCTGACTTTC. It translates to CASSAGQGASGANVLTF.